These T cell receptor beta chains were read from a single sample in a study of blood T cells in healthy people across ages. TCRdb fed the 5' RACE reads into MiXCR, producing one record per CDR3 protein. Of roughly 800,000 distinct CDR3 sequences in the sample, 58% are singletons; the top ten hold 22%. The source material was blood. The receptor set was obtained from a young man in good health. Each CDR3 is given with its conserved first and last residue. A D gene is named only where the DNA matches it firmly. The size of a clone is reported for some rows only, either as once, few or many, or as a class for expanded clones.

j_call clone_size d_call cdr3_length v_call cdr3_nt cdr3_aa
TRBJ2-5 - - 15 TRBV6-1 TGTGCCAGCAGTGCCCCGGGGGCAGGGGCCAATGAGCAGTACTTC CASSAPGAGANEQYF
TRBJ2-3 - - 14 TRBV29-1 TGCAGCGTCGGGATAACAGCTAGCACAGATACGCAGTATTTT CSVGITASTDTQYF
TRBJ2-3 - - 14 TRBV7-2 TGTGCCAGCAGCTCCCCAGGAATTCGGGATACGCAGTATTTT CASSSPGIRDTQYF
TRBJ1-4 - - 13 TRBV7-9 TGTGCCAGCAGTTTTGACAGTGGGACAAAACTGTTTTTT CASSFDSGTKLFF
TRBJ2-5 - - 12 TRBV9 TGTGCCAGCAGCCGGACTGAAGAGACCCAGTACTTC CASSRTEETQYF
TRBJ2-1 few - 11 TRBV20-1 TGCAGTGCTAGAGATGACAATGAGCAGTTCTTC CSARDDNEQFF
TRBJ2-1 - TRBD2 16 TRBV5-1 TGCGCCAGCAGCTTGGTGTCTAGCGGGGGGTACAATGAGCAGTTCTTC CASSLVSSGGYNEQFF
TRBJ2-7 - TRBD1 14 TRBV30 TGTGCCTGGAGTCTGGGGACAGATCCCTACGAGCAGTACTTC CAWSLGTDPYEQYF
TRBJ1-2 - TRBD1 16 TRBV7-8 TGTGCCAGCAGCCCAGGGGGGCCAGGGCTCAACTATGGCTACACCTTC CASSPGGPGLNYGYTF
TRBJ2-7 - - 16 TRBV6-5 TGTGCCAGCAGTTACTCGACTGGGGCGGCCGCCTACGAGCAGTACTTC CASSYSTGAAAYEQYF
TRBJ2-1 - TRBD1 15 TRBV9 TGTGCCAGCAGCGACGACAGGGGGTACTACAATGAGCAGTTCTTC CASSDDRGYYNEQFF
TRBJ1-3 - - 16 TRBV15 TGTGCCACCAGCAGAGGGAGAGGGAGCTCTGGAAACACCATATATTTT CATSRGRGSSGNTIYF
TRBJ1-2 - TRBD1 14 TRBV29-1 TGCAGCGTTGAAGATCGGGCCAGGGGGGTGGGCTACACCTTC CSVEDRARGVGYTF
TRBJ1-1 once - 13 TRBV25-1 TGTGCCAGCAGTGAGGGGGGAGGGACTGAAGCTTTCTTT CASSEGGGTEAFF
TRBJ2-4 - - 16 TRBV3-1 TGTGCCAGCAGCCAAGGGACTCCTTTGGCCAAAAACATTCAGTACTTC CASSQGTPLAKNIQYF
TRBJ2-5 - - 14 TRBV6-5 TGTGCCAGCAGTTACTCCGCGGAACAAGAGACCCAGTACTTC CASSYSAEQETQYF
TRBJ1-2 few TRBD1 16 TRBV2 TGTGCCAGCAGTCCAACCCCGGGACAGGGGTACTATGGCTACACCTTC CASSPTPGQGYYGYTF
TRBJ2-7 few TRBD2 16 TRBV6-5 TGTGCCAGCAGTGGCTCCGGGACTAGCGGGAGCCACGAGCAGTACTTC CASSGSGTSGSHEQYF
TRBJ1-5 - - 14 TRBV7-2 TGTGCCAGCAGCTTAAAGCCCCCAGATCAGCCCCAGCATTTT CASSLKPPDQPQHF
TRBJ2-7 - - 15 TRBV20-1 TGCAGTGCTAGAGAATCGCGCGGGGAAGTCTACGAGCAGTACTTC CSARESRGEVYEQYF
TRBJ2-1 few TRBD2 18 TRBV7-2 TGTGCCAGCAGCGCTCGACTAGCGGGGCCCAGGGGGTACAATGAGCAGTTCTTC CASSARLAGPRGYNEQFF
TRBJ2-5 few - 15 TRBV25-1 TGTGCCAGCAGTGAAACTAGCAGCCAGGGAAAGACCCAGTACTTC CASSETSSQGKTQYF
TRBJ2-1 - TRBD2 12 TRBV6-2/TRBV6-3 TGTGCCAGCAGATCCAGACTAGCGGAGCAGTTCTTC CASRSRLAEQFF
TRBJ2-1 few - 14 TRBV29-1 TGCAGCGTTGACTCAACCCGGGGGTACAATGAGCAGTTCTTC CSVDSTRGYNEQFF
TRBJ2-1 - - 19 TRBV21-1 TGTGCCAGCAGCAAAGAGGGACATCGACTCCTTAGCTCCTACAATGAGCAGTTCTTC CASSKEGHRLLSSYNEQFF
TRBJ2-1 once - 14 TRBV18 TGTGCCAGCTCACCACCGGATGGATGGAATGAGCAGTTCTTC CASSPPDGWNEQFF